Listed below are T cell receptor beta chains from one sample, sequenced in a study of OX40 agonist ivuxolimab in advanced cancers. Libraries were prepared by immunoSEQ multiplex PCR; TCRdb keeps only in-frame clonotypes and omits some of them. The table records 80,000 to 85,000 clones, about 82% of them present only once. The sequenced sample was CD4+ or CD8+ T cells sorted from blood, obtained in a trial of the OX40 agonist ivuxolimab. The receptors come from an adult with an advanced solid tumor such as melanoma, head and neck, liver or kidney cancer. CDR3s include the opening cysteine and the closing phenylalanine or tryptophan. D genes are given only for firm matches. Some rows have no size entry. The others give once, few or many, or a class for an expanded clone.

size	J	V	length	D	CDR3	DNA
.	TRBJ2-6	TRBV4-1	15	TRBD2	CASSHGGAGANVLTF	TGCGCCAGCAGCCACGGGGGGGCTGGGGCCAACGTCCTGACTTTC
.	TRBJ1-5	TRBV6-1	14	.	CARRETQGSQPQHF	TGTGCCAGGAGGGAGACTCAGGGAAGTCAGCCCCAGCATTTT
.	TRBJ1-1	TRBV7-2	14	.	CASSLFSSGTEAFF	TGTGCCAGCAGCTTATTCTCCTCCGGGACTGAAGCTTTCTTT
.	TRBJ2-7	TRBV11-2	14	.	CASSPKGSDYEQYF	TGTGCCAGCAGCCCCAAGGGTAGCGACTACGAGCAGTACTTC
once	TRBJ2-2	TRBV7-3	18	TRBD2	CASSLFRPSAGGTGELFF	TGTGCCAGCAGCTTATTCCGCCCAAGCGCGGGAGGGACCGGGGAGCTGTTTTTT
.	TRBJ1-2	TRBV29-1	17	.	CSAGPEHPGPSGYGYTF	TGCAGCGCTGGCCCCGAACATCCGGGCCCCTCGGGCTATGGCTACACCTTC
.	TRBJ2-7	TRBV7-2	15	TRBD2	CASSQIAGGSYEQYF	TGTGCCAGCAGCCAAATAGCGGGAGGTTCCTACGAGCAGTACTTC
.	TRBJ1-5	TRBV7-6	14	.	CASSLAAVNQPQHF	TGTGCCAGCAGCTTAGCGGCGGTAAATCAGCCCCAGCATTTT
.	TRBJ1-4	TRBV7-8	15	TRBD1	CASSWRQGFNEKLFF	TGTGCCAGCAGCTGGAGACAGGGATTTAATGAAAAACTGTTTTTT
.	TRBJ1-5	TRBV19	14	.	CASKAVGGNQPQHF	TGTGCCAGTAAAGCCGTAGGGGGCAATCAGCCCCAGCATTTT
.	TRBJ1-1	TRBV19	14	.	CASSIRAGGTEAFF	TGTGCCAGTAGTATACGGGCCGGGGGCACTGAAGCTTTCTTT
.	TRBJ1-3	TRBV6-6	13	.	CASSYGGPDTIYF	TGTGCCAGCAGTTACGGCGGTCCTGACACCATATATTTT
.	TRBJ1-4	TRBV18	16	.	CASSPFDRATNEKLFF	TGTGCCAGCTCACCGTTCGATCGTGCAACTAATGAAAAACTGTTTTTT
.	TRBJ1-5	TRBV27	14	.	CASRGPDSNQPQHF	TGTGCCAGCCGGGGCCCGGATAGCAATCAGCCCCAGCATTTT
.	TRBJ1-1	TRBV9	19	TRBD1	CASSVAPFGDRAMMTEAFF	TGTGCCAGCAGCGTAGCACCCTTCGGAGACAGGGCGATGATGACTGAAGCTTTCTTT
.	TRBJ2-5	TRBV29-1	13	.	CSAKRALGETQYF	TGCAGCGCCAAAAGGGCCTTAGGGGAGACCCAGTACTTC
once	TRBJ2-5	TRBV4-2	18	TRBD2	CASSQDPPRGGRGETQYF	TGTGCCAGCAGCCAAGATCCCCCAAGGGGCGGGAGGGGAGAGACCCAGTACTTC
few	TRBJ2-7	TRBV19	14	TRBD1	CASSIGTGAYEQYF	TGTGCCAGTAGTATCGGGACAGGGGCCTACGAGCAGTACTTC
.	TRBJ1-4	TRBV18	15	TRBD1	CASSPPGQGREKLFF	TGTGCCAGCTCACCCCCGGGACAGGGGCGGGAAAAACTGTTTTTT
.	TRBJ2-7	TRBV11-2	16	.	CASSLALTGVGYEQYF	TGTGCCAGCAGCTTAGCTCTGACAGGCGTGGGGTACGAGCAGTACTTC
.	TRBJ1-2	TRBV18	18	TRBD1	CASSPFGGGKNANYGYTF	TGTGCCAGCTCACCATTTGGAGGGGGCAAAAACGCTAACTATGGCTACACCTTC
.	TRBJ2-2	TRBV7-3	15	TRBD1	CASSSRQGNTGELFF	TGTGCCAGCAGCTCGCGACAGGGGAACACCGGGGAGCTGTTTTTT
.	TRBJ1-5	TRBV19	15	.	CASKALRAPNQPQHF	TGTGCCAGTAAGGCCCTAAGGGCCCCCAATCAGCCCCAGCATTTT
.	TRBJ1-5	TRBV18	14	TRBD1	CASSPTGGGQPQHF	TGTGCCAGCTCCCCTACAGGGGGCGGGCAGCCCCAGCATTTT
.	TRBJ2-5	TRBV11-2	14	.	CASSLSGMQVTQYF	TGTGCCAGCAGCTTAAGCGGAATGCAGGTGACCCAGTACTTC
.	TRBJ1-1	TRBV11-3	13	TRBD1	CASSQGANTEAFF	TGTGCCAGCAGCCAGGGGGCGAACACTGAAGCTTTCTTT
.	TRBJ2-1	TRBV18	14	.	CASSPDYAGNEQFF	TGTGCCAGCTCACCAGACTACGCAGGTAATGAGCAGTTCTTC
.	TRBJ2-7	TRBV5-5	12	TRBD1	CASSVGQYEQYF	TGTGCCAGCAGCGTGGGACAGTACGAGCAGTACTTC